These 20 T cell receptor beta chains were sequenced from one sample in a study of cytomegalovirus exposure and HLA in healthy donors. The assay was immunoSEQ multiplex PCR, and TCRdb's table has in-frame clones only and misses some. Here the sample spans 250,000 to 350,000 clones, roughly 87% being singletons. The sequenced sample consisted of PBMCs. The receptors derive from a woman aged 25 to 39 in good health and CMV-seropositive.

This clone was detected a few times. The genes are TRBV30 and TRBJ1-1, with TRBD1 matching 7 bases. The germline V gene has CDR1 GTSNPN and CDR2 SVGIG (reference sequence). The J segment lost 1 base and the V segment lost 3 bases, leaving 5 bases of the junction unmatched. The CDR3 covers 14 residues. The CDR3 protein is CAWREQGWNTEAFF. The DNA for the CDR3 is TGTGCCTGGAGGGAACAGGGGTGGAACACTGAAGCTTTCTTT.

The rearrangement uses TRBV7-2 and TRBJ1-1, with a weak D call TRBD1 (5 bases). Germline V gene lookup returns CDR1 SGHTA and CDR2 FQGNSA. V lost 1 base and J 4 bases, leaving 10 bases between the germline ends. This CDR3 region has 14 residues. CDR3 nucleotides: TGTGCCAGCAGCTTAGGAGGCCAGGGCACTGAAGCTTTCTTT. Encoded protein: CASSLGGQGTEAFF.

V is TRBV20-1 and J is TRBJ2-1; no clear D. Germline CDR1 is DFQATT and CDR2 is SNEGSKA (reference sequence). Trimming took off 1 base at V and 8 bases at J, with 6 bases between the two ends. This CDR3 has 11 amino acids. CDR3 nucleotides: TGCAGTGCTAGAGGGGCGCATGAGCAGTTCTTC. It encodes CSARGAHEQFF.

This sequence joins TRBV6-1 and TRBJ1-1, with D hard to call. With 6 bases removed from V and 2 bases from J, the gap between germline ends came to 4 bases. Per the germline V gene, CDR1 is MNHNS and CDR2 is SASEGT. There are 11 residues in the CDR3. CDR3 nucleotides: TGTGCCAGCAGGTCAAACACTGAAGCTTTCTTT. Translated, it gives CASRSNTEAFF.

The V call is TRBV25-1, the J call TRBJ1-5; 7 positions agree with TRBD1. CDR1 and CDR2 from the germline V gene are MGHDK and SYGVNS. V shed 3 bases and J 2 bases; nucleotides not matched to a gene: 10. The CDR3 length is 17 residues. The CDR3 reads CASSDSSAGGGNQPQHF. CDR3 DNA: TGTGCCAGCAGTGATAGTTCGGCAGGGGGTGGCAATCAGCCCCAGCATTTT.

The chain links TRBV4-1 to TRBJ1-1; D is unresolved. This CDR3 is 16 amino acids long. Trimming took off 2 bases at V and 0 bases at J, with 13 bases between the two ends. Germline CDR1 and CDR2: MGHRA and YSYEKL. The CDR3: CASSQLGDQLNTEAFF. CDR3 in DNA: TGCGCCAGCAGCCAATTAGGAGACCAGCTGAACACTGAAGCTTTCTTT.

The chain has TRBV6-5 and TRBJ2-3, with D possibly matching TRBD1 (6 bases). CDR1 is MNHEY and CDR2 is SVGAGI in the germline V gene. V was cut by 4 bases and J by 1 base, with 12 bases left in between. This CDR3 comprises 15 residues. The CDR3 DNA reads TGTGCCAGCAGTTTACAGGGTCCTGGCACAGATACGCAGTATTTT. It specifies CASSLQGPGTDTQYF.

The rearrangement uses TRBV5-1 and TRBJ2-3; the match to TRBD2 covers 8 bases. V shed 0 bases and J 8 bases; nucleotides not matched to a gene: 11. The germline V gene encodes CDR1 SGHRS and CDR2 YFSETQ. The CDR3 is made up of 16 amino acids. The DNA of the CDR3 is TGCGCCAGCAGCTTGGTTGCGGGGGGCCTTTCCGGTACGCAGTATTTT. Translated, it gives CASSLVAGGLSGTQYF.

The chain combines TRBV29-1 with TRBJ2-6, with D tentatively TRBD1 or TRBD2 (6 bases each). CDR3 length: 16 amino acids. Germline V gene lookup returns CDR1 SQVTM and CDR2 ANQGSEA. V was trimmed by 7 bases and J by 1 base, leaving 17 bases between them. CDR3 sequence reads: CSASQGGGSGANVLTF. The CDR3 region has the DNA TGCAGCGCGTCACAGGGAGGCGGTTCTGGGGCCAACGTCCTGACTTTC.

This chain joins TRBV5-6 and TRBJ2-7, with D hard to call. Germline loops: CDR1 SGHDT, CDR2 YYEEEE. V lost 2 bases, J lost 7 bases, and 10 bases lay in between. The CDR3 sequence is 12 residues long. The CDR3 is CASSLGLSEQYF. Here the CDR3 DNA reads TGTGCCAGCAGCTTAGGTTTGTCGGAGCAGTACTTC.

This chain links TRBV7-6 with TRBJ1-2; TRBD1 is a possible D gene (5 bases). With 5 bases removed from V and 5 bases from J, the gap between germline ends came to 12 bases. Germline V gene sequence: CDR1 SGHVS, CDR2 FNYEAQ. The CDR3 is 13 residues long. This chain's CDR3 is CASSVGPTYGYTF. In DNA, the CDR3 is TGTGCCAGCAGCGTGGGACCGACGTATGGCTACACCTTC.

The V call is TRBV11-2, the J call TRBJ2-1, with D perhaps being TRBD1 or TRBD2 (5 bases each). V was clipped by 5 bases and J by 4 bases, with 15 bases between them. Germline V gene sequence: CDR1 SGHAT, CDR2 FQNNGV. The CDR3 extends over 15 amino acids. CDR3 DNA: TGTGCCAGCAGCCCGAACTTGGGGGATTACAATGAGCAGTTCTTC. Its protein is CASSPNLGDYNEQFF.

This clone was detected a few times. The chain has TRBV19 and TRBJ2-2, with TRBD2 as a possible D gene (5 bases). Germline V gene data show CDR1 as LNHDA and CDR2 as SQIVND (reference sequence). The CDR3 has 16 residues. Trimming took off 4 bases at V and 0 bases at J, with 12 bases between the two ends. Here the CDR3 reads CASSRGISANTGELFF. The CDR3 nucleotides are TGTGCCAGTAGTAGAGGGATATCGGCGAACACCGGGGAGCTGTTTTTT.

This rearrangement joins TRBV9 to TRBJ1-5; TRBD1 matches 9 bases. Germline-derived CDR1 and CDR2 are SGDLS and YYNGEE. J was trimmed by 3 bases and V by 4 bases; bases with no gene match: 5. The CDR3 consists of 15 residues. The CDR3 loop is CASSPTGGDNQPQHF. CDR3 nucleotide sequence: TGTGCCAGCAGCCCTACAGGGGGCGACAATCAGCCCCAGCATTTT.

The V call is TRBV4-1, the J call TRBJ2-5; TRBD1 agrees at 7 bases. This CDR3 is 15 amino acids long. Germline CDR1 and CDR2: MGHRA and YSYEKL. After removal of 1 base from V and 4 bases from J, the junction contained 6 bases not matched to a gene. CDR3 protein: CASSQALSGGETQYF. The CDR3 bases are TGCGCCAGCAGCCAAGCTCTGTCAGGGGGAGAGACCCAGTACTTC.

This clone appeared once. The chain is built from TRBV7-2 and TRBJ2-7; 7 nucleotides agree with TRBD2. The germline gives CDR1 SGHTA, CDR2 FQGNSA. V shed 3 bases and J 2 bases; nucleotides not matched to a gene: 4. The CDR3 consists of 14 residues. The CDR3 DNA reads as TGTGCCAGCAGCTTCGGGAGGCCCCCCTACGAGCAGTACTTC. Its translation is CASSFGRPPYEQYF.

The V and J genes are TRBV30 and TRBJ1-4; 9 nucleotides agree with TRBD1. Germline CDR1 reads GTSNPN; CDR2 reads SVGIG (reference sequence). V trimming: 3 bases; J trimming: 5 bases; junction bases outside the gene matches: 7. The CDR3 is 15 amino acids. This chain's CDR3 is CAWSITTGGNEKLFF. In nucleotides, the CDR3 is TGTGCCTGGAGCATTACGACAGGGGGAAATGAAAAACTGTTTTTT. Based on the CDR3 plus reference TRBV30 and TRBJ1-4, the full variable domain is SQTIHQWPATLVQPVGSPLSLECTVEGTSNPNLYWYRQAAGRGLQLLFYSVGIGQISSEVPQNLSASRPQDRQFILSSKKLLLSDSGFYLCAWSITTGGNEKLFFGSGTQLSVL.

This clone was seen a single time. The CDR3 protein is CASSYSGDSNQPQHF. The CDR3 DNA reads TGTGCCAGCAGTTACTCGGGGGACAGCAATCAGCCCCAGCATTTT. The V and J genes are TRBV6-5 and TRBJ1-5, with D perhaps TRBD1 (5 bases). In germline, CDR1 is MNHEY, CDR2 SVGAGI. This CDR3 is 15 amino acids long. Trimming removed 0 bases at V and 1 base at J, with 7 bases between.

J is TRBJ2-2 and V is TRBV9; TRBD1 matches 12 bases. V was pared by 1 base and J by 10 bases, with 14 bases of the junction left unmatched. Per the germline V gene, CDR1 is SGDLS and CDR2 is YYNGEE. This CDR3 has 18 amino acids. The CDR3 protein is CASSVKTPGQGAIEELFF. The DNA of the CDR3 is TGTGCCAGCAGCGTAAAGACTCCGGGACAGGGGGCTATTGAGGAGCTGTTTTTT.

The sample holds one count of this clone. At the DNA level, this CDR3 is encoded by other sequences in the same sample as well. The chain couples TRBV6-5 to TRBJ2-3, with TRBD1 identical over 7 bases. This CDR3 comprises 14 residues. Germline V gene data show CDR1 as MNHEY and CDR2 as SVGAGI. Trimming at V came to 2 bases and at J to 1 base, leaving 0 bases not matched to a gene. The CDR3: CASSYGTGTDTQYF. For the CDR3, the DNA is TGTGCCAGCAGTTACGGGACAGGCACAGATACGCAGTATTTT.